This T cell receptor beta chain was retrieved from a study of shared clonotypes between healthy human individuals. Turning to the study itself: Researchers assigned three CD4 naive, three CD4 memory, two CD8 naive and one CD8 memory plate to each donor.

Sorted-subset replicate PCR reactions were performed with approximately 180 ng DNA, corresponding to roughly 30,000 T cell genomes. Generated by immunoSEQ multiplex PCR, the TCRdb table keeps only in-frame clones and is missing some. The sample consists of about 1.1 million clones, around 78% of them appearing once. A remark on this clone: Its antigen is undetermined.

Study-level points and caveats: Measured sharing among donors was expected to vary with sequencing depth.

The clonotype was recovered from a man younger than 35 in good health. Some clones in this sample may be carry-over from other donors' samples. Material: memory CD4+ T cells from PBMCs. Subset given: CD45RA-negative fraction.

The CDR3 DNA is TGTGCCAGCAGCCATTGGCAGGGGGGCTATAATTCACCCCTCCACTTT. Translation gives CASSHWQGGYNSPLHF. J is TRBJ1-6 and V is TRBV28, with 7 nucleotides matching TRBD1. Germline V gene data show CDR1 as MDHEN and CDR2 as SYDVKM. The CDR3 extends over 16 amino acids. Germline trimming cut 6 bases from V and 3 bases from J; bases unmatched to any gene: 8. Combining the CDR3 with reference TRBV28 and TRBJ1-6 gives the whole variable domain DVKVTQSSRYLVKRTGEKVFLECVQDMDHENMFWYRQDPGLGLRLIYFSYDVKMKEKGDIPEGYSVSREKKERFSLILESASTNQTSMYLCASSHWQGGYNSPLHFGNGTRLTVT.